The clone carrying this T cell receptor beta chain is a singleton in its sample. What it binds is not known. PCR was performed using 60 Vbeta and 13 Jbeta primers. Assay used: immunoSEQ multiplex PCR; TCRdb lists only in-frame clones, some missing. The sample consists of roughly 90,000 clones, around 85% of them appearing once. V was clipped by 0 bases and J by 1 base, with 4 bases between them. Looked up from germline, CDR1 is SQVTM and CDR2 is ANQGSEA. There are 12 residues in the CDR3. The record originates from a study of cytomegalovirus exposure and HLA in healthy donors. The study's findings and limits: More than 15,000 TCR beta sequences were associated with HLA alleles at 0.05 false discovery rate in a later analysis. Later work found most CMV-associated TCR beta chains apparently HLA-restricted.

The clonotype originates from a young man in good health and CMV-seronegative. The rearrangement links TRBV29-1 to TRBJ2-7; no definite D call. Sequencing used PBMCs. The CDR3 sequence: CSVEDTSYEQYF. The CDR3 nucleotides are TGCAGCGTTGAAGACACATCCTACGAGCAGTACTTC.